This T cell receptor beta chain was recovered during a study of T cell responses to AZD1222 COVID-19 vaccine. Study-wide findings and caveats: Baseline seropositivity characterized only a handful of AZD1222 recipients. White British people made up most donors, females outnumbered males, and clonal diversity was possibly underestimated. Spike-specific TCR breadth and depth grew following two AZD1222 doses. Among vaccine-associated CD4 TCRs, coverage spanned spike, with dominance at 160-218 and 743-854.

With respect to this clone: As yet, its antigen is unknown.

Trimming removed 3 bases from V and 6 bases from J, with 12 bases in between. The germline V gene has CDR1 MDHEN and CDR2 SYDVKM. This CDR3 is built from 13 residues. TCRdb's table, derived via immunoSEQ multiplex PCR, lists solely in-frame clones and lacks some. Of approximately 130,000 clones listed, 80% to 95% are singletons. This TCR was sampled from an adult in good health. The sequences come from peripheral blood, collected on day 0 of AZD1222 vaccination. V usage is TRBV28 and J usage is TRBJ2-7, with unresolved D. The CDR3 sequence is CASSLAMFGEQYF. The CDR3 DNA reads TGTGCCAGCAGTTTGGCAATGTTCGGCGAGCAGTACTTC.